What follows are 19 T cell receptor beta chains derived from one specimen sequenced in a study of PD-L1 blockade in urothelial cancer. The table came from immunoSEQ multiplex PCR; TCRdb's copy has only in-frame clones and leaves some out. Of about 110,000 clones in the sample, around 85% were seen once. The sample consisted of PBMCs, taken around atezolizumab (anti-PD-L1) treatment. All receptors derive from a man over 45 with urothelial cancer.

The chain is built from TRBV27 and TRBJ2-4; possibly TRBD2 for D (5 bases). V was trimmed by 6 bases and J by 3 bases, leaving 18 bases between them. The CDR3 extends over 16 amino acids. The germline gives CDR1 MNHEY, CDR2 SMNVEV (reference sequence). Here the CDR3 reads CASSPRTRYGKNIQYF. CDR3 bases: TGTGCCAGCAGCCCCCGCACTAGATATGGCAAAAACATTCAGTACTTC.

In this sample, this clone turned up once. The chain is built from TRBV5-5 and TRBJ2-7; 7 nucleotides align to TRBD1. The J segment lost 5 bases and the V segment lost 5 bases, leaving 7 bases of the junction unmatched. Looked up from germline, CDR1 is SGHKS and CDR2 is YYEKEE (reference sequence). This CDR3 is 13 amino acids long. The CDR3 nucleotides are TGTGCCAGCAGAACGACAGGGCGGGACGAGCAGTACTTC. Amino acids: CASRTTGRDEQYF.

The chain joins TRBV14 to TRBJ2-7, with 8 bases matching TRBD2. The CDR3 is 15 residues long. Germline CDR1 reads SGHDN; CDR2 reads FVKESK. V shed 3 bases, J shed 3 bases, and the junction held 7 bases outside the gene matches. CDR3 in amino acids: CASSHYGRAHYEQYF. The CDR3 coding sequence is TGTGCCAGCAGCCATTACGGGAGGGCCCACTACGAGCAGTACTTC.

The chain recombines TRBV13 with TRBJ1-2; D perhaps matches TRBD1 (6 bases). This CDR3 contains 13 residues. Trimming took off 2 bases at V and 7 bases at J, with 11 bases between the two ends. The V gene's germline CDR1 is PRHDT and CDR2 FYEKMQ (reference sequence). The CDR3: CASSLWGRGGYTF. In DNA, the CDR3 is TGTGCCAGCAGCTTATGGGGCAGGGGTGGCTACACCTTC.

The chain uses TRBV11-2 and TRBJ2-4, with D tentatively TRBD2 (6 bases). There are 17 residues in the CDR3. Germline CDR1 and CDR2: SGHAT and FQNNGV. V was trimmed by 3 bases and J by 2 bases, leaving 17 bases between them. CDR3: CASSLEGPGRTKNIQYF. CDR3 coding DNA: TGTGCCAGCAGCTTGGAGGGTCCTGGGAGGACCAAAAACATTCAGTACTTC. Full variable domain (missing parts from reference TRBV11-2 and TRBJ2-4): EAGVAQSPRYKIIEKRQSVAFWCNPISGHATLYWYQQILGQGPKLLIQFQNNGVVDDSQLPKDRFSAERLKGVDSTLKIQPAKLEDSAVYLCASSLEGPGRTKNIQYFGAGTRLSVL.

The V gene is TRBV25-1, the J gene TRBJ1-6; D gene unclear. This CDR3 has 15 residues. Germline V gives CDR1 MGHDK, CDR2 SYGVNS. The ends were cut back, 2 bases at V and 7 bases at J, with 12 bases in the middle. The CDR3 reads CASSEDSRNNSPLHF. As DNA, the CDR3 is TGTGCCAGCAGTGAAGATTCCAGGAACAATTCACCCCTCCACTTT.

V is TRBV18 and J is TRBJ2-2; 13 bases are shared with TRBD2. The CDR3 has 18 amino acids. With V trimmed by 1 base and J by 6 bases, 8 bases remained unmatched. The germline CDR1 and CDR2 sequences are KGHSH and LQKENI. In DNA, the CDR3 is TGTGCCAGCTCACCACTTGGACTAGCGGGAGTATTGGCCGGGGAGCTGTTTTTT. It encodes CASSPLGLAGVLAGELFF.

The CDR3 DNA reads as TGTGCCAGCAGTTATAAATCGGGAGGCTACACCTTC. Translating gives CASSYKSGGYTF. V and J are TRBV2 and TRBJ1-2; D gene ambiguous. The CDR3 spans 12 residues. V was clipped by 5 bases and J by 8 bases, with 12 bases between them. Per the germline V gene, CDR1 is SNHLY and CDR2 is FYNNEI.

The J gene is TRBJ1-3, the V gene TRBV7-8; possibly TRBD1 for D (6 bases). Germline values: CDR1 SGHVS, CDR2 FQNEAQ. The CDR3 has 16 amino acids. V was trimmed by 5 bases and J by 0 bases, leaving 14 bases between them. CDR3 protein: CASSPQGLSSGNTIYF. DNA of the CDR3: TGTGCCAGCAGCCCCCAGGGGCTGAGCTCTGGAAACACCATATATTTT.

The chain combines TRBV27 with TRBJ2-7, with 8 bases that match TRBD1. There are 16 residues in the CDR3. The germline gives CDR1 MNHEY, CDR2 SMNVEV (reference sequence). V shed 6 bases and J 2 bases; nucleotides not matched to a gene: 12. The CDR3 coding sequence is TGTGCCAGCAGCCTTACAGGGGGAAAAATAGCCTACGAGCAGTACTTC. Translated, it gives CASSLTGGKIAYEQYF.

V and J are TRBV2 and TRBJ1-2; tentative D call: TRBD1 (5 bases). Per germline, CDR1 SNHLY and CDR2 FYNNEI. Trimming took off 3 bases at V and 4 bases at J, with 12 bases between the two ends. The CDR3 is 14 amino acids. The DNA for the CDR3 is TGTGCCAGCAGTGATCGCAGGGCCTCCTATGGCTACACCTTC. As protein: CASSDRRASYGYTF. Supplemented by reference TRBV2 and TRBJ1-2, the full variable domain reads EPEVTQTPSHQVTQMGQEVILRCVPISNHLYFYWYRQILGQKVEFLVSFYNNEISEKSEIFDDQFSVERPDGSNFTLKIRSTKLEDSAMYFCASSDRRASYGYTFGSGTRLTVV.

V gene TRBV18 combines with J gene TRBJ1-4; no firm D call. With 6 bases removed from V and 6 bases from J, the gap between germline ends came to 11 bases. The CDR3 is made up of 13 amino acids. From germline, CDR1 is KGHSH and CDR2 LQKENI. CDR3 in DNA: TGTGCCAGCTCCCCGGACTCGTATGAAAAACTGTTTTTT. It codes for CASSPDSYEKLFF.

Only one count was recorded for this clone. The chain carries TRBV19 and TRBJ2-7; 7 nucleotides align to TRBD2. The CDR3 totals 14 residues. Trimming at V came to 4 bases and at J to 1 base, leaving 4 bases not matched to a gene. Germline V CDR1 and CDR2: LNHDA, SQIVND (reference sequence). This chain's CDR3 is CASSNAGVSYEQYF. The DNA of the CDR3 is TGTGCCAGTAGTAACGCGGGGGTGTCCTACGAGCAGTACTTC.

By proportion, this clone is medium-sized. The rearrangement links TRBV19 to TRBJ2-7, with D possibly TRBD1 on 6 matching bases. The germline V and J ends were trimmed by 1 base and 4 bases, with 11 bases remaining between them. In germline, CDR1 is LNHDA, CDR2 SQIVND (reference sequence). This CDR3 region has 14 residues. This CDR3 reads CASSIAGHGYEQYF. CDR3 DNA: TGTGCCAGTAGTATAGCGGGACATGGGTACGAGCAGTACTTC.

For the CDR3, the DNA is TGTGCCAGCAGTTCCCCGACAGCGTCCGGCTACACCTTC. Protein: CASSSPTASGYTF. The chain has TRBV27 and TRBJ1-2, with a weak D call TRBD1 (5 bases). CDR3 length: 13 amino acids. The germline V and J ends were trimmed by 4 bases and 8 bases, with 14 bases remaining between them. CDR1 and CDR2 from the germline V gene are MNHEY and SMNVEV (reference sequence).

In its sample, this clone was seen once. The gene calls are TRBV9 and TRBJ2-2; 10 bases fit TRBD1. J gave up 4 bases and V 3 bases, and 6 bases lay outside the gene matches. CDR3 length: 16 amino acids. CDR1 is SGDLS, CDR2 YYNGEE, per germline. The CDR3 bases are TGTGCCAGCAGCGGCGGACAGGGGGTTAGCACCGGGGAGCTGTTTTTT. It translates to CASSGGQGVSTGELFF.

The V call is TRBV11-3, the J call TRBJ2-1; the match to TRBD2 covers 11 bases. J lost 5 bases, V lost 3 bases, and 9 bases had no gene match. The CDR3 extends over 17 amino acids. Germline values: CDR1 SGHNT, CDR2 YENEEA. As DNA, the CDR3 is TGTGCCAGCAGCTTGGGTAGCGGGAGGGAAACCCACAATGAGCAGTTCTTC. It specifies CASSLGSGRETHNEQFF.

CDR3 nucleotide sequence: TGTGCCAGCCCAAGGGACAGGGGTTCCCAAGAGACCCAGTACTTC. It is translated as CASPRDRGSQETQYF. The chain couples TRBV2 to TRBJ2-5; TRBD1 matches at 10 bases. Looked up from germline, CDR1 is SNHLY and CDR2 is FYNNEI. V lost 8 bases, J lost 1 base, and 7 bases stayed unmatched. The CDR3 has 15 amino acids.

This clone turned up a few times. The chain carries TRBV5-1 and TRBJ1-1; D is perhaps TRBD1 (6 bases). Germline V CDR1 and CDR2: SGHRS, YFSETQ. The CDR3 loop spans 13 amino acids. The V end lost 1 base, the J end lost 4 bases, and 8 bases lay between the germline ends. The CDR3 coding sequence is TGCGCCAGCAGCTTGAGGGGGGGCACTGAAGCTTTCTTT. It specifies CASSLRGGTEAFF.